A selection of T cell receptor beta chains follows, all from one sample in a study of lung T cells in sarcoidosis with Löfgren's syndrome. TCRdb processed the reads anew with MiXCR; each CDR3 protein has one entry. Among about 19,000 distinct CDR3 sequences listed, around 20% were seen once. Specimen: CD4+ T cells from bronchoalveolar lavage. The receptors here all came from a human donor with sarcoidosis (Löfgren's syndrome or another form), or a control subject (not recorded which). Each CDR3 is given with its conserved first and last residue. A D gene is named only where the DNA matches it firmly. Not every row has a clone size; where given, it reads once, few, many or a size class.

CDR3nt: TGCAGCGTCTCGGCGGGCCGGGGGACTGAAGCTTTCTTT
CDR3aa: CSVSAGRGTEAFF
j_gene: TRBJ1-1
len: 13
abundance: .
v_gene: TRBV29-1
d_gene: .

CDR3nt: TGTGCCAGCCGACTAGCGGAGTTCTACGAGCAGTACTTC
CDR3aa: CASRLAEFYEQYF
j_gene: TRBJ2-7
len: 13
abundance: medium-sized
v_gene: TRBV6-2/TRBV6-3
d_gene: TRBD2

CDR3nt: TGTGCCAGCTCACCTCTGGCTAGCGGGAGGATTTACAATGAGCAGTTCTTC
CDR3aa: CASSPLASGRIYNEQFF
j_gene: TRBJ2-1
len: 17
abundance: many
v_gene: TRBV18
d_gene: TRBD2

CDR3nt: TGTGCCAGCAGCTCCGGACTAGCGGTTTCGGATACGCAGTATTTT
CDR3aa: CASSSGLAVSDTQYF
j_gene: TRBJ2-3
len: 15
abundance: few
v_gene: TRBV5-4
d_gene: TRBD2

CDR3nt: TGCAGCGTTGAAGGGACCGGGGGCGATACGCAGTATTTT
CDR3aa: CSVEGTGGDTQYF
j_gene: TRBJ2-3
len: 13
abundance: few
v_gene: TRBV29-1
d_gene: .

CDR3nt: TGTGCCACCAGTGATTTTGATCAGCCCCAGCATTTT
CDR3aa: CATSDFDQPQHF
j_gene: TRBJ1-5
len: 12
abundance: medium-sized
v_gene: TRBV24-1
d_gene: .

CDR3nt: TGCGCCAGCAGCTTGGGCGAAACCGGGGAGCTGTTTTTT
CDR3aa: CASSLGETGELFF
j_gene: TRBJ2-2
len: 13
abundance: few
v_gene: TRBV5-1
d_gene: .

CDR3nt: TGTGCCAGCAAGAACCCCGCTGATACGCAGTATTTT
CDR3aa: CASKNPADTQYF
j_gene: TRBJ2-3
len: 12
abundance: many
v_gene: TRBV28
d_gene: .

CDR3nt: TGCGCCAGCAGCCAACTAGCGGGAGAACGGTACGAGCGGTACTTC
CDR3aa: CASSQLAGERYERYF
j_gene: TRBJ2-7
len: 15
abundance: .
v_gene: TRBV4-1
d_gene: TRBD2

CDR3nt: TGCAGTGCTCCCGACAGGGTGGGTGAGACCCAGTACTTC
CDR3aa: CSAPDRVGETQYF
j_gene: TRBJ2-5
len: 13
abundance: medium-sized
v_gene: TRBV20-1
d_gene: TRBD1

CDR3nt: TGTGCCAGCAGCTTTGCGGGACTAGCCGACTCCTACAATGAGCAGTTCTTC
CDR3aa: CASSFAGLADSYNEQFF
j_gene: TRBJ2-1
len: 17
abundance: many
v_gene: TRBV7-6
d_gene: TRBD2

CDR3nt: TGCGCCAGCAGCTCACGGACAGGCCAAGAGACCCAGTACTTC
CDR3aa: CASSSRTGQETQYF
j_gene: TRBJ2-5
len: 14
abundance: .
v_gene: TRBV5-1
d_gene: TRBD1

CDR3nt: TGCAGTGCTAGCGTCGGGACTCCAAGAGATACGCAGTATTTT
CDR3aa: CSASVGTPRDTQYF
j_gene: TRBJ2-3
len: 14
abundance: many
v_gene: TRBV20-1
d_gene: .

CDR3nt: TGCAGTGCAACGACAGACTCACCCCTCCACTTT
CDR3aa: CSATTDSPLHF
j_gene: TRBJ1-6
len: 11
abundance: many
v_gene: TRBV20-1
d_gene: .

CDR3nt: TGCAGTGCTAGTCCCCGGGACAGGGGGCTAAAAGAGCAGTACTTC
CDR3aa: CSASPRDRGLKEQYF
j_gene: TRBJ2-7
len: 15
abundance: many
v_gene: TRBV20-1
d_gene: TRBD1

CDR3nt: TGTGCCAGCTCACCCCGTGCAGGGCCCCGGGAGGCCACTGAAGCTTTCTTT
CDR3aa: CASSPRAGPREATEAFF
j_gene: TRBJ1-1
len: 17
abundance: .
v_gene: TRBV18
d_gene: .

CDR3nt: TGTGCCAGCAGTTTACTCGCCCAAGCCATCAATCAGCCCCAGCATTTT
CDR3aa: CASSLLAQAINQPQHF
j_gene: TRBJ1-5
len: 16
abundance: many
v_gene: TRBV28
d_gene: .

CDR3nt: TGTGCCAGCAGCCAAGATGCCAGGGCGGGGGGCTACACCTTC
CDR3aa: CASSQDARAGGYTF
j_gene: TRBJ1-2
len: 14
abundance: .
v_gene: TRBV3-1
d_gene: .

CDR3nt: TGCGCCAGCAGTGATACCGCGGAGGGGCAGCCCCAGCATTTT
CDR3aa: CASSDTAEGQPQHF
j_gene: TRBJ1-5
len: 14
abundance: few
v_gene: TRBV10-2
d_gene: .

CDR3nt: TGCAGTGCTAGGGCATGGGACAGGTTTAATGAAAAACTGTTTTTT
CDR3aa: CSARAWDRFNEKLFF
j_gene: TRBJ1-4
len: 15
abundance: many
v_gene: TRBV20-1
d_gene: TRBD1

CDR3nt: TGTGCCAGCAGTTTCGGGATATTCCGACTAGCGGGAGGGATTTACGAGCAGTACTTC
CDR3aa: CASSFGIFRLAGGIYEQYF
j_gene: TRBJ2-7
len: 19
abundance: many
v_gene: TRBV28
d_gene: TRBD2

CDR3nt: TGCAGTGCTAGAGATGAAACAGCGGGAGAAGGGGAGACCCAGTACTTC
CDR3aa: CSARDETAGEGETQYF
j_gene: TRBJ2-5
len: 16
abundance: many
v_gene: TRBV20-1
d_gene: TRBD2

CDR3nt: TGTGCCTGGAGCGCAAGCGGAAAACTGTTTTTT
CDR3aa: CAWSASGKLFF
j_gene: TRBJ1-4
len: 11
abundance: .
v_gene: TRBV30
d_gene: .

CDR3nt: TGCAGCGTTGAAACAAGGAAAAGCTCCTACAATGAGCAGTTCTTC
CDR3aa: CSVETRKSSYNEQFF
j_gene: TRBJ2-1
len: 15
abundance: many
v_gene: TRBV29-1
d_gene: .

CDR3nt: TGTGCCAGCAGTTATCTCCAGGGCGGTCAGCCCCAGCATTTT
CDR3aa: CASSYLQGGQPQHF
j_gene: TRBJ1-5
len: 14
abundance: medium-sized
v_gene: TRBV6-1
d_gene: .

CDR3nt: TGTGCCAGTCATGGGGGCAGGGGAAAAGATGAGGCTTTCTTT
CDR3aa: CASHGGRGKDEAFF
j_gene: TRBJ1-1
len: 14
abundance: .
v_gene: TRBV25-1
d_gene: .

CDR3nt: TGTGCCAGCAGCGCCCAGGGGAACACTGAAGCTTTCTTT
CDR3aa: CASSAQGNTEAFF
j_gene: TRBJ1-1
len: 13
abundance: many
v_gene: TRBV7-9
d_gene: .

CDR3nt: TGCAGTGCTAGAGAAAGCAGGACTACGTTTTACAATGAGCAGTTCTTC
CDR3aa: CSARESRTTFYNEQFF
j_gene: TRBJ2-1
len: 16
abundance: many
v_gene: TRBV20-1
d_gene: .

CDR3nt: TGTGCTAGTGGCTTCGGACTGGAGGCAGATACGCAGTATTTT
CDR3aa: CASGFGLEADTQYF
j_gene: TRBJ2-3
len: 14
abundance: .
v_gene: TRBV12-5
d_gene: .

CDR3nt: TGCGCCAGCAGCTTACAGGGGGAGTACGAGCAGTACTTC
CDR3aa: CASSLQGEYEQYF
j_gene: TRBJ2-7
len: 13
abundance: few
v_gene: TRBV5-1
d_gene: TRBD1

CDR3nt: TGTGCCAGCAGTTACTCGAAATGGGGTTCCAGTTCACCCCCCCACTTT
CDR3aa: CASSYSKWGSSSPPHF
j_gene: TRBJ1-6
len: 16
abundance: .
v_gene: TRBV6-2/TRBV6-3
d_gene: .

CDR3nt: TGTGCCACTAACGATGTACCAGGGGGACCAGATACGCAGTATTTT
CDR3aa: CATNDVPGGPDTQYF
j_gene: TRBJ2-3
len: 15
abundance: .
v_gene: TRBV19
d_gene: TRBD1

CDR3nt: TGCAGTGCTAGAGAGGGTGGGCGGACAGTCTCAGATACGCAGTATTTT
CDR3aa: CSAREGGRTVSDTQYF
j_gene: TRBJ2-3
len: 16
abundance: many
v_gene: TRBV20-1
d_gene: .

CDR3nt: TGTGCCAGCAGCCCTCTGCTGGGGGATTTCGGGGAGCTGTTTTTT
CDR3aa: CASSPLLGDFGELFF
j_gene: TRBJ2-2
len: 15
abundance: .
v_gene: TRBV7-2
d_gene: .

CDR3nt: TGTGCCAGCAGTACCCCAGGCCAAGAGACCCAGTACTTC
CDR3aa: CASSTPGQETQYF
j_gene: TRBJ2-5
len: 13
abundance: .
v_gene: TRBV12-3/TRBV12-4
d_gene: .

CDR3nt: TGTGCCAGCAGCCAAAGGCAGACGGATGAAGCTTTCTTT
CDR3aa: CASSQRQTDEAFF
j_gene: TRBJ1-1
len: 13
abundance: many
v_gene: TRBV4-2
d_gene: .

CDR3nt: TGTGCCATCGGGACAGGCTATGGCTACACCTTC
CDR3aa: CAIGTGYGYTF
j_gene: TRBJ1-2
len: 11
abundance: few
v_gene: TRBV10-3
d_gene: TRBD1

CDR3nt: TGCAGCGTTGGCGAAGGAGATCAGCCCCAGCATTTT
CDR3aa: CSVGEGDQPQHF
j_gene: TRBJ1-5
len: 12
abundance: .
v_gene: TRBV29-1
d_gene: .

CDR3nt: TGTGCCAGCTCACCCTTGGGACAGGCCTACGAGCAGTACTTC
CDR3aa: CASSPLGQAYEQYF
j_gene: TRBJ2-7
len: 14
abundance: .
v_gene: TRBV18
d_gene: TRBD1

CDR3nt: TGTGCCACCGGAGCGGGAAGCACAGATACGCAGTATTTT
CDR3aa: CATGAGSTDTQYF
j_gene: TRBJ2-3
len: 13
abundance: few
v_gene: TRBV5-4
d_gene: TRBD2